The 5 T cell receptor beta chains below were found in one sample sequenced in a study of T cell repertoires in cytomegalovirus infection. These receptors' antigens are unknown. TCRdb used MiXCR to reprocess the reads, holding one entry per CDR3 protein. This sample has roughly 860,000 distinct CDR3 sequences, with around a third found just once. Source: cultured CD8+ T cells from PBMCs, taken from culture after CMV antigen stimulation. The receptors derive from a human donor in good health (CMV status not recorded). Some clones in this sample may be carry-over from other donors' samples.

The chain uses TRBV2 and TRBJ2-7, with D tentatively TRBD2 (5 bases). CDR3 length equals 12 residues. Deletions cut 9 bases from V and 7 bases from J, with 16 bases between. CDR1 and CDR2 (germline): SNHLY, FYNNEI. CDR3 sequence: CASPYGPGEQYF. CDR3 sequence (DNA): TGTGCCAGTCCATATGGTCCGGGGGAGCAGTACTTC.

Notes on this clonotype: At one end, the junction sequence differs from germline, possibly due to a read error. This chain links TRBV4-1 with TRBJ1-6; D is ambiguous. Germline V lookup: CDR1 MGHRA, CDR2 YSYEKL. The CDR3 runs to 14 residues. The CDR3 bases are TGTGCCAGCAGCCTTGGACGTAATAATTCACCCCTCCACTTT. Amino acids: CASSLGRNNSPLHF.

This chain links TRBV5-1 with TRBJ2-3; tentative D call: TRBD2 (5 bases). Trimming cost V 3 bases and J 4 bases, with 15 bases left between them. CDR3 length: 15 amino acids. Per germline, CDR1 SGHRS and CDR2 YFSETQ. The CDR3 reads CASSYLSSEADTQYF. CDR3 nucleotides: TGCGCCAGCAGCTATTTAAGTAGCGAAGCAGATACGCAGTATTTT. The full variable domain, in which reference TRBV5-1 and TRBJ2-3 provide the parts outside the CDR3, is KAGVTQTPRYLIKTRGQQVTLSCSPISGHRSVSWYQQTPGQGLQFLFEYFSETQRNKGNFPGRFSGRQFSNSRSEMNVSTLELGDSALYLCASSYLSSEADTQYFGPGTRLTVL.

The V gene is TRBV7-9, the J gene TRBJ1-6, with 7 bases identical to TRBD1. Germline V lookup: CDR1 SEHNR, CDR2 FQNEAQ (reference sequence). The CDR3 is 15 residues long. The ends lost 5 bases at V and 9 bases at J; junction bases unmatched: 10. The CDR3 region has the DNA TGTGCCAGCAGCCGAGCCGGGACAGAGATTTCACCCCTCCACTTT. It specifies CASSRAGTEISPLHF.

V usage is TRBV29-1 and J usage is TRBJ2-7, with a weak D call TRBD1 (5 bases). V shed 8 bases and J shed 6 bases, with 17 bases lying between them. Germline CDR1 and CDR2: SQVTM and ANQGSEA. CDR3 length: 12 residues. CDR3 nucleotides: TGCAGCTTCTACGGAGACAGAGGCGAGCAGTACTTC. Translation: CSFYGDRGEQYF.